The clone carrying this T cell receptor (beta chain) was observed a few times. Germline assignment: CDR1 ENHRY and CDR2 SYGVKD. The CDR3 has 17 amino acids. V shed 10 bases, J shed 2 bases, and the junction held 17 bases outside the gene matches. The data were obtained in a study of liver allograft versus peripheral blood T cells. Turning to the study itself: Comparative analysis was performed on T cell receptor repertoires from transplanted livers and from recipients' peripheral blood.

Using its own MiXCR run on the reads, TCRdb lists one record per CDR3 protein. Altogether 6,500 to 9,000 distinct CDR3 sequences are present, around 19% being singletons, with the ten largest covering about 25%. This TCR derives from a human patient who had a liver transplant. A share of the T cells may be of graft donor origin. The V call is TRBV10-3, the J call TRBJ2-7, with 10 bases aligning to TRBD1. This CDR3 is CATGFPRDRGPPYEQYF. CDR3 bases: TGTGCCACCGGTTTTCCCCGGGACAGGGGTCCCCCCTACGAGCAGTACTTC.